The subject of this entry is one T cell receptor (beta chain). Antigen unknown. This sample was included in a study of post-analysis software for immune sequencing data. Study summary: Disease trajectories encompassed relapsing-remitting, secondary progressive and progressive-relapsing multiple sclerosis.

Prepared TCR beta cDNA libraries contained unique molecular identifiers. Each batch of about 0.95 to 10 million T cells produced around 460,000 cDNA molecules. Via MiXCR, TCRdb re-called the PCR reads, giving one row per CDR3 protein. The table lists about 770,000 distinct CDR3 sequences, around 45% of them singletons, with roughly 4.4% in the top ten. Broader study findings: Significantly decreased normalized Chao1 diversity was recorded for multiple sclerosis patients relative to controls. Higher frequency in patients than in controls was seen for about five TRBV segments, with TRBV5-6, TRBV5-1 and TRBV20-1 among them.

The germline gives CDR1 DFQATT, CDR2 SNEGSKA (reference sequence). The ends lost 4 bases at V and 7 bases at J; junction bases unmatched: 9. The CDR3 sequence is 13 residues long. Sequenced material: blood. The chain carries TRBV20-1 and TRBJ2-7, with 8 bases aligning to TRBD1. This TCR derives from a girl aged 10-17 years with multiple sclerosis. CDR3 DNA: TGCAGTGCTAAGTGGACAGGGAGAGGGGAGCAGTACTTC. This gives the protein CSAKWTGRGEQYF.